This TCR beta chain derives from a study of blood T cell repertoires in COVID-19. Study details: PBMCs, B-cell-depleted T cells, or T cells were the source of the cDNA or gDNA that made up the material.

Germline values: CDR1 LNHDA, CDR2 SQIVND (reference sequence). The CDR3 is made up of 13 amino acids. V was trimmed by 3 bases and J by 5 bases, leaving 10 bases between them. Original processing methods: Estimation of nucleated cell counts was performed using reference gene primer amplification. Assay used: immunoSEQ multiplex PCR; TCRdb lists only in-frame clones, some missing. V, J and clone size were drawn from that table, and D and trimming were deduced from the DNA. The table includes some 250,000 clones, 88% detected once. Sequencing input: peripheral blood. The source of this sequence is a woman aged 25 to 39 with acute or convalescent COVID-19. The V call is TRBV19, the J call TRBJ1-1; maybe TRBD1 (5 bases). DNA of the CDR3: TGTGCCAGTAGTATCAGGGTTGGGACTGAAGCTTTCTTT. Translated: CASSIRVGTEAFF.